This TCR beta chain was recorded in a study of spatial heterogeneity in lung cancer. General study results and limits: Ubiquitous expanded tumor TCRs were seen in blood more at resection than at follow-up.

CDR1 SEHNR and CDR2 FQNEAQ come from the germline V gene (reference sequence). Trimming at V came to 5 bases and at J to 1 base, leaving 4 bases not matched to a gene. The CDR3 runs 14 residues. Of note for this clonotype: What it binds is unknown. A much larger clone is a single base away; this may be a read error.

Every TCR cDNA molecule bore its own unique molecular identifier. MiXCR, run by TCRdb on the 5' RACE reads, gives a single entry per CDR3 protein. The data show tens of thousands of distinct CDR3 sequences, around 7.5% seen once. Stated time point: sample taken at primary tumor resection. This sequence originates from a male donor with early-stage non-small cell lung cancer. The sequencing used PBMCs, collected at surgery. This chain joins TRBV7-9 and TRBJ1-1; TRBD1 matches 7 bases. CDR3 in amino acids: CASSDRDRNTEAFF. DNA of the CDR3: TGTGCCAGCAGCGACCGGGACAGGAACACTGAAGCTTTCTTT.